The clone carrying this TCR beta chain appeared a single time. With random hexamers, reverse transcription was performed on about 0.45 to 1 ug of RNA. TCRdb redid the calling of the immunoSEQ multiplex PCR reads with MiXCR, one entry per CDR3 protein. The table records 65,000 to 90,000 distinct CDR3 sequences, about 95% of them present only once. The germline V gene encodes CDR1 LNHNV and CDR2 YYDKDF (reference sequence). This CDR3 is 14 amino acids long. Between the trimmed V and J ends, which lost 5 bases and 1 base, there was a span of 11 bases. These data come from a study of CD8 T cells in Susac syndrome.

The origin of this receptor is a human donor with multiple sclerosis. Sequences were obtained from CD8+ T cells from PBMCs. The genes are TRBV15 and TRBJ1-1; no clear D. CDR3 loop: CATSRPTENTEAFF. The CDR3, as DNA: TGTGCCACCAGCCGACCTACAGAGAACACTGAAGCTTTCTTT.